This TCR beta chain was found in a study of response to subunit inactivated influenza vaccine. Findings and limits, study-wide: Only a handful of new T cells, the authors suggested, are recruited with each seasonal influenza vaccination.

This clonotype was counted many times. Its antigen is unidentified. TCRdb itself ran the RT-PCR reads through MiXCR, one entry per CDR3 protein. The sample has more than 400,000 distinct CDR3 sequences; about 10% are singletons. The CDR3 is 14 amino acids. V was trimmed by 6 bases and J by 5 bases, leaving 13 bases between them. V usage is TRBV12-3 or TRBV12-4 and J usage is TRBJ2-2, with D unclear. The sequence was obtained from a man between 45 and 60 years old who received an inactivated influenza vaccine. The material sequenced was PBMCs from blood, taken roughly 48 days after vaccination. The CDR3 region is CASRESSGTGELFF. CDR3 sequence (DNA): TGTGCCAGCAGAGAATCGTCGGGTACCGGGGAGCTGTTTTTT.